This T cell receptor beta chain is drawn from a study of T cells after yellow fever vaccination. This clonotype appeared a few times. Antigen specificity is unknown. MiXCR, run by TCRdb on the 5' RACE reads, gives a single entry per CDR3 protein. The table lists about 340,000 distinct CDR3 sequences, approximately 12% of them singletons. Regarding the study as a whole: Most primary-vaccination clones reappeared after the booster (more than 95% CD4, approximately 88% CD8).

The ends were cut back, 5 bases at V and 0 bases at J, with 2 bases in the middle. Germline lookup yields CDR1 DFQATT and CDR2 SNEGSKA (reference sequence). The CDR3 has 11 residues. This receptor was taken from a man younger than 35 who received the YFV17D yellow fever vaccine. The sample in question was CD4+ T cells sorted from PBMCs, obtained 15 days after the yellow fever booster vaccination. The genes are TRBV20-1 and TRBJ2-1; D not certain. The DNA of the CDR3 is TGCAGTGCTGCCTCCTACAATGAGCAGTTCTTC. It translates to CSAASYNEQFF.